Described below is a single T cell receptor beta chain sequence and its context. Its antigen is unknown. The time point denotes: after dendritic cell vaccination, including at tumor progression/relapse. No glioblastoma patient carried an isocitrate dehydrogenase mutation. The source of the sample is a study of glioma-infiltrating T cells after dendritic cell vaccination. At the level of the study: Dendritic cell vaccination trial patients had either newly diagnosed or recurrent glioblastoma. Monocyte-derived dendritic cells, cultured approximately seven days with IL-4 and GM-CSF, were pulsed with autologous tumor lysate. Notes on the study in general: Only a small number of patients had complete blood and tumor samples.

The CDR3 consists of 14 residues. Germline V gene lookup returns CDR1 MGHDK and CDR2 SYGVNS. Germline trimming cut 3 bases from V and 1 base from J; bases unmatched to any gene: 2. Libraries were prepared by immunoSEQ multiplex PCR; TCRdb keeps only in-frame clonotypes and omits some of them. The sample has 100,000 to 120,000 clones; almost 90% are singletons. This chain joins TRBV25-1 and TRBJ1-2; TRBD1 agrees at 7 bases. The specimen was blood, collected after dendritic cell vaccination. The receptor comes from a human donor with glioblastoma. CDR3 nucleotides: TGTGCCAGCAGTGATCCAGGGGGTAACTATGGCTACACCTTC. Encoded protein: CASSDPGGNYGYTF.